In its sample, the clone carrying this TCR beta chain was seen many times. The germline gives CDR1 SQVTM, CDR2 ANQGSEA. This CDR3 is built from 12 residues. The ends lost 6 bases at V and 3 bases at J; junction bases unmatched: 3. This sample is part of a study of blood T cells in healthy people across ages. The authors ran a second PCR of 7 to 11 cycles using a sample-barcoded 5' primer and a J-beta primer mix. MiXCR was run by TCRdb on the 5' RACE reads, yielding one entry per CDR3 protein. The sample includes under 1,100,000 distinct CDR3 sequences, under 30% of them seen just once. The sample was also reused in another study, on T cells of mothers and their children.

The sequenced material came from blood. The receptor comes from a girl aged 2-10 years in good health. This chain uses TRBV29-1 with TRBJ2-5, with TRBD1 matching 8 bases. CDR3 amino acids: CSVDRGEETQYF. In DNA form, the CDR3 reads TGCAGCGTCGACAGGGGAGAAGAGACCCAGTACTTC.